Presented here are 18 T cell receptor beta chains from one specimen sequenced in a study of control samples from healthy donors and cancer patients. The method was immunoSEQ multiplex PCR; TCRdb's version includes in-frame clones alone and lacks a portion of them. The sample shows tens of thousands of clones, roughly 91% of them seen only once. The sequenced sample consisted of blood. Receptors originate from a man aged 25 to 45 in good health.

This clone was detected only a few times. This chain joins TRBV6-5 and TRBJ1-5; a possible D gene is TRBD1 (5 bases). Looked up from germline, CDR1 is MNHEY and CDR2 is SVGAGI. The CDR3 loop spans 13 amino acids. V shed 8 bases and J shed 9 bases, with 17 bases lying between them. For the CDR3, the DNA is TGTGCCAGCTCCCCAGGGTCAGTTTCGCCCCAGCATTTT. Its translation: CASSPGSVSPQHF.

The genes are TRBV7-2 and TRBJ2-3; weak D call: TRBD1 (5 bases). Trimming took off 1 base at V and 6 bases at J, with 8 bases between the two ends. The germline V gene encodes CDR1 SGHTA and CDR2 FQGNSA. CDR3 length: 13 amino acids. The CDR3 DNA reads TGTGCCAGCAGCTTAGGGGGCTCGGATACGCAGTATTTT. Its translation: CASSLGGSDTQYF. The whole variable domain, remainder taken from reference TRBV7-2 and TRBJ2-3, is GAGVSQSPSNKVTEKGKDVELRCDPISGHTALYWYRQSLGQGLEFLIYFQGNSAPDKSGLPSDRFSAERTGGSVSTLTIQRTQQEDSAVYLCASSLGGSDTQYFGPGTRLTVL.

The CDR3 DNA reads TGTGCCAGCAGCGGAAGTAGCGGGGCCGCCGGGGAGCAGTACTTC. Amino acids: CASSGSSGAAGEQYF. The V call is TRBV7-2, the J call TRBJ2-7, with TRBD2 matching over 8 bases. The V segment lost 5 bases and the J segment 7 bases; nucleotides outside the gene matches: 13. The CDR3 runs 15 residues. Germline CDR1 is SGHTA and CDR2 is FQGNSA.

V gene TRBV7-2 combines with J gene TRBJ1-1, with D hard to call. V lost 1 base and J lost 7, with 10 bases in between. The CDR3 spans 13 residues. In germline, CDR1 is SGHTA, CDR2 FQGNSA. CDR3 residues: CASSLGQRGEAFF. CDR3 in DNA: TGTGCCAGCAGCTTAGGGCAGCGGGGTGAAGCTTTCTTT.

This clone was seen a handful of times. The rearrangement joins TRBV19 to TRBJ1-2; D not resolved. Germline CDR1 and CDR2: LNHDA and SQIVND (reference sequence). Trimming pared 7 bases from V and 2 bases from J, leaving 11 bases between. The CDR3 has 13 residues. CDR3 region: CASTLKGNYGYTF. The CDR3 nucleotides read TGTGCCAGTACGCTAAAAGGAAACTATGGCTACACCTTC.

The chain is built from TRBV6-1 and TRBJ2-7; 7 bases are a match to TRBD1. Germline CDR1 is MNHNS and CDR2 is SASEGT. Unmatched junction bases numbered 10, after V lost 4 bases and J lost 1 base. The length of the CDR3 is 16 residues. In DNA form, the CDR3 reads TGTGCCAGCAGTGGCCCTGATTCGGACAGGTCCTACGAGCAGTACTTC. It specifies CASSGPDSDRSYEQYF.

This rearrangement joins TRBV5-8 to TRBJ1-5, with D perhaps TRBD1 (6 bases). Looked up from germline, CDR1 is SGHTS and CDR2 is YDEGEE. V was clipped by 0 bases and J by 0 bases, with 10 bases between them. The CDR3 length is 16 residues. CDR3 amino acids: CASSLVGADSNQPQHF. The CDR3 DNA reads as TGTGCCAGCAGCTTGGTGGGGGCCGATAGCAATCAGCCCCAGCATTTT. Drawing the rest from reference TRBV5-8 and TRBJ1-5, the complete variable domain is EAGVTQSPTHLIKTRGQQATLRCSPISGHTSVYWYQQALGLGLQFLLWYDEGEERNRGNFPPRFSGRQFPNYSSELNVNALELEDSALYLCASSLVGADSNQPQHFGDGTRLSIL.

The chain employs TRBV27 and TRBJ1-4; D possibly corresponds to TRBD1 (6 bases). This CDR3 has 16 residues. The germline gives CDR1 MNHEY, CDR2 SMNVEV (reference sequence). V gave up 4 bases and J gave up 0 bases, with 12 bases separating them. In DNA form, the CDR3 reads TGTGCCAGCAGTTACTTCAGGGGAACAACTAATGAAAAACTGTTTTTT. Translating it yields CASSYFRGTTNEKLFF.

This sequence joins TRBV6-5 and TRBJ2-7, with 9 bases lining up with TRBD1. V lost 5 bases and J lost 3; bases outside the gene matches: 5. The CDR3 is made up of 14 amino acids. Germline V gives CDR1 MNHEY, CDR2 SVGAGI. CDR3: CASSLETGGYEQYF. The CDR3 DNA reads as TGTGCCAGCAGTCTAGAGACAGGGGGCTACGAGCAGTACTTC.

The CDR3 DNA is TGTGCCAGCAGTTTAAGTCCGGGGGGGACCACAGATACGCAGTATTTT. Protein: CASSLSPGGTTDTQYF. The chain recombines TRBV27 with TRBJ2-3; 8 bases line up with TRBD2. The CDR3 extends over 16 amino acids. V shed 2 bases, J shed 2 bases, and the junction held 6 bases outside the gene matches. Germline V lookup: CDR1 MNHEY, CDR2 SMNVEV (reference sequence).

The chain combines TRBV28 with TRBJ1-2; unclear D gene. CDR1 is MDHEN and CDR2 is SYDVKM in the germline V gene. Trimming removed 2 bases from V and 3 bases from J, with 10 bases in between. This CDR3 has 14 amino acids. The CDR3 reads CASSLGDGDYGYTF. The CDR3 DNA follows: TGTGCCAGCAGTTTAGGAGACGGGGACTATGGCTACACCTTC.

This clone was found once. DNA for the CDR3: TGTGCCAGCAGTTACGGGATCCCGGGCACAGATACGCAGTATTTT. The encoded protein is CASSYGIPGTDTQYF. This rearrangement joins TRBV6-5 to TRBJ2-3; D ambiguous. With 2 bases removed from V and 1 base from J, the gap between germline ends came to 10 bases. The CDR3 loop spans 15 amino acids. Germline CDR1 reads MNHEY; CDR2 reads SVGAGI.

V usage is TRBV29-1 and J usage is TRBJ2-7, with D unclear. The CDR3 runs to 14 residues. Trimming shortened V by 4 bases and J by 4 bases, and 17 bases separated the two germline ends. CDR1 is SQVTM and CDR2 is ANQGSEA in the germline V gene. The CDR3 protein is CSVGGSTTGYEQYF. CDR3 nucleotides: TGCAGCGTTGGAGGTTCTACAACGGGTTACGAGCAGTACTTC.

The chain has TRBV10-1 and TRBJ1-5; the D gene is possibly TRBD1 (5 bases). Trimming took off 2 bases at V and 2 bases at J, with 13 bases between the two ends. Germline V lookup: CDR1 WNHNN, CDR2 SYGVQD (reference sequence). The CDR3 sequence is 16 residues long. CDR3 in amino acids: CASSESGGERNQPQHF. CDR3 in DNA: TGCGCCAGCAGTGAGAGCGGAGGGGAACGCAATCAGCCCCAGCATTTT.

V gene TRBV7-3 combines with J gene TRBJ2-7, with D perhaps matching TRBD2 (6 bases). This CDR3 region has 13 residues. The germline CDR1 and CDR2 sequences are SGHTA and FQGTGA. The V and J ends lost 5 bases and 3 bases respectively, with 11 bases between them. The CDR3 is CASSPGGVYEQYF. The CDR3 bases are TGTGCCAGCAGCCCCGGCGGGGTCTACGAGCAGTACTTC.

The CDR3 spells CASSSSTVPTGELFF. DNA of the CDR3: TGTGCCAGCAGCTCTTCGACAGTTCCCACCGGGGAGCTGTTTTTT. The chain uses TRBV11-2 and TRBJ2-2, with D maybe TRBD1 (5 bases). The germline V gene encodes CDR1 SGHAT and CDR2 FQNNGV. The CDR3 has 15 amino acids. With 4 bases removed from V and 4 bases from J, the gap between germline ends came to 13 bases.

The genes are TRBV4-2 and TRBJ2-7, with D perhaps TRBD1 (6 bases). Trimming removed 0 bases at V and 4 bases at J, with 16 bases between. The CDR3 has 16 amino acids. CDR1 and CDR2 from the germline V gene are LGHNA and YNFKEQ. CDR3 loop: CASSQDLNRVTYEQYF. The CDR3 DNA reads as TGTGCCAGCAGCCAAGATTTGAACAGGGTCACGTACGAGCAGTACTTC.

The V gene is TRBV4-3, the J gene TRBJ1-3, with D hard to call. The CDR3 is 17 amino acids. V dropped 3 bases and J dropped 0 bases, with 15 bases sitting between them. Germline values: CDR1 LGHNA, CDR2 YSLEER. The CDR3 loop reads CASSQAAGRSSGNTIYF. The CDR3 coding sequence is TGCGCCAGCAGCCAGGCCGCGGGCAGGAGCTCTGGAAACACCATATATTTT.